This record covers a single TCR beta chain. The sample belongs to a study of blood T cell repertoires in COVID-19. Profiled with immunoSEQ multiplex PCR; TCRdb holds only in-frame clones, not every one. The profile shows more than 300,000 clones, roughly 90% of them singletons. Someone with COVID-19 had been met by exposed participants within 2 weeks before study entry. The CDR3 is 15 amino acids. J gave up 8 bases and V 1 base, and 6 bases lay outside the gene matches. The germline gives CDR1 SGHRS, CDR2 YFSETQ. V is TRBV5-1 and J is TRBJ1-4; 9 nucleotides line up with TRBD1. This receptor was obtained from a young woman who had been exposed to COVID-19. The sequencing input was PBMCs or T cells enriched from blood (not recorded which). In nucleotides, the CDR3 is TGCGCCAGCAGCTTGCAGGGGACAGGGATCGAAAAACTGTTTTTT. Translating gives CASSLQGTGIEKLFF.